This TCR beta chain was obtained from a study of OX40 agonist ivuxolimab in advanced cancers. Concerning the study at large: Ivuxolimab was a fully human IgG2 agonistic monoclonal antibody targeting the costimulatory receptor OX40 (CD134). Intravenous ivuxolimab was administered to patients every 2 weeks at six dose levels: 0.01, 0.1, 0.3, 1.5, 3 and 10 mg/kg. Of the roughly 51 dose-escalation patients, hepatocellular carcinoma was present in around 19, melanoma in around 15, renal cell carcinoma in 9 and head and neck cancer in 9. In the dose-escalation cohort, 75% to 90% of patients were male, and the mean age was 60 years with a range of roughly 23 to 90. Patients were allowed to have had prior anti-PD-1, anti-PD-L1 or anti-CTLA-4 therapy, and roughly 40% of the dose-escalation patients had been treated with checkpoint inhibitors. Partial responses occurred in three dose-escalation patients, of whom one had hepatocellular carcinoma and two had cutaneous melanoma. The point of sequencing TCRbeta in the periphery was to test whether ivuxolimab changed TCR sequence diversity and drove clonal T-cell expansion. The paper covers the monotherapy dose-escalation part of the phase I ivuxolimab trial, which included N ≈ 50 patients.

Remarks on this clone: Its antigen is unknown. No base qualities exist here, and no much larger clone lies one base off it.

Genomic DNA was extracted from sorted cells for sequencing of the TCRbeta CDR3 region. The immunoSEQ Assay was used to sequence the TCRbeta CDR3 regions. In its TCRdb copy, this immuneACCESS table keeps in-frame sequences only and misses some clones. Where compared with another copy, unresolved V genes explain less than half of these, and the others have no known cause. In this sample the table shows about 86,000 clones, around nine tenths of which occur a single time. About 1.3% of the sample is taken by the ten largest. The CDR3 contains 14 residues, cysteine and phenylalanine counted. The DNA shown is the 42-base CDR3, in frame from base 1. V lost 4 bases and J lost 0 bases; the stretch between them is 10 bases long. The germline V gene (reference sequence) supplies CDR1 SGHKS and CDR2 YYEKEE. Beyond this particular receptor, the publication reports: After ivuxolimab, expanded clones were on average more numerous among CD8+ T cells than among CD4+ T cells. At doses of 0.1 to 3.0 mg/kg, clonal expansion of both CD4+ and CD8+ blood T cells was observed from baseline to week 6. Which antigens the clonally expanded peripheral T cells were specific for was not determined. Low levels of normalized T-cell clonal expansion were also seen in some nonresponding patients. In the 0.1-3.0 mg/kg groups, partial responders had among the lowest normalized peripheral clonal expansion, particularly in CD8+ T cells.

The trial excluded patients who had a history of autoimmune disease or who were on systemic immunosuppression. Peripheral blood for TCR sequencing was collected from all dose cohorts at baseline, on cycle 4 day 1, and on cycle 7 day 1. Samples came from an open-label, multicenter, first-in-human phase I dose-escalation trial of ivuxolimab. Adults with locally advanced or metastatic melanoma, renal cell, hepatocellular, or head and neck squamous cell carcinoma were enrolled in the trial. Before TCR sequencing, CD4+ T cells and CD8+ T cells from peripheral blood were sorted into separate populations.

The input for sequencing was CD4+ or CD8+ T cells sorted from blood, taken in a trial of the OX40 agonist ivuxolimab. The chain links TRBV5-5 with TRBJ1-1; the D gene cannot be named for sure. The origin of this receptor is an adult with an advanced solid tumor such as melanoma, head and neck, liver or kidney cancer. At the DNA level, the sequence is TGTGCCAGCAGCCTGACACTGTTGAACACTGAAGCTTTCTTT. Translated, this is CASSLTLLNTEAFF.